Following are 5 T cell receptor beta chains from one sample sequenced in a study of blood T cell repertoires in COVID-19. TCRdb's copy holds only in-frame clones and misses some; the assay was immunoSEQ multiplex PCR. The table includes some 120,000 clones, over 75% detected once. Sequenced: peripheral blood. Receptor source: a man aged 45-65 years with acute or convalescent COVID-19.

The V gene is TRBV29-1, the J gene TRBJ1-2; D gene uncertain. V was trimmed by 4 bases and J by 4 bases, leaving 13 bases between them. The CDR3 is 13 residues long. Germline lookup yields CDR1 SQVTM and CDR2 ANQGSEA. The CDR3: CSVARASGYGYTF. DNA for the CDR3: TGCAGCGTTGCCCGAGCGTCTGGCTATGGCTACACCTTC.

This chain uses TRBV28 with TRBJ1-5; a weak D match, TRBD1 (6 bases). V was pared by 3 bases and J by 0 bases, with 12 bases between. CDR3 length: 16 residues. Germline V gives CDR1 MDHEN, CDR2 SYDVKM. This chain's CDR3 is CASSFLRGFSNQPQHF. CDR3 DNA: TGTGCCAGCAGTTTCCTAAGGGGGTTTAGCAATCAGCCCCAGCATTTT.

The genes are TRBV28 and TRBJ1-3; D possibly corresponds to TRBD1 (5 bases). The CDR3 length is 15 residues. CDR1 and CDR2 from the germline V gene are MDHEN and SYDVKM. Trimming pared 6 bases from V and 5 bases from J, leaving 17 bases between. The CDR3 DNA follows: TGTGCCAGCAGCCTTGGGGGGGTGGTTAGAAACACCATATATTTT. Residues: CASSLGGVVRNTIYF.

This chain uses TRBV2 with TRBJ1-5; D gene ambiguous. V lost 4 bases and J 4 bases, leaving 11 bases between the germline ends. Germline CDR1 reads SNHLY; CDR2 reads FYNNEI. The CDR3 spans 14 residues. The CDR3 here is CASSVRGSNQPQHF. The CDR3, as DNA: TGTGCCAGCAGTGTTCGGGGATCTAATCAGCCCCAGCATTTT.

The chain uses TRBV29-1 and TRBJ1-1, with D tentatively TRBD1 (5 bases). The germline V gene has CDR1 SQVTM and CDR2 ANQGSEA. Trimming took off 7 bases at V and 0 bases at J, with 15 bases between the two ends. CDR3 length: 14 residues. Here the CDR3 DNA reads TGCAGCGGCCTTGTACAGGTGATGAACACTGAAGCTTTCTTT. Translation gives CSGLVQVMNTEAFF. Using reference TRBV29-1 and TRBJ1-1 for the parts outside the CDR3, the full variable domain is SAVISQKPSRDICQRGTSLTIQCQVDSQVTMMFWYRQQPGQSLTLIATANQGSEATYESGFVIDKFPISRPNLTFSTLTVSNMSPEDSSIYLCSGLVQVMNTEAFFGQGTRLTVV.